This T cell receptor beta chain was sequenced in a study of cytomegalovirus exposure and HLA in healthy donors. Whole-study results and caveats: What a later analysis reportedly showed was that an Asian-associated ancestry cluster had fewer N-insertions than the approximately 700-donor mean.

Regarding this clone: The target antigen is unknown.

Use of 60 Vbeta and 13 Jbeta primers characterized the PCR. Repertoires were generated with immunoSEQ multiplex PCR, while TCRdb's copy carries only in-frame clones and drops some. The table lists about 190,000 clones, 80% of them singletons. Germline CDR1 MNHEY, CDR2 SMNVEV (reference sequence). This CDR3 spans 11 amino acids. V lost 10 bases and J lost 2, with 7 bases in between. Donors counted as nominally healthy when sampled, yet unrecorded immune exposures were likely. This sequence was found in a boy younger than 18 in good health and CMV-seronegative. The chain uses TRBV27 and TRBJ2-3; D uncertain. The specimen sequenced was PBMCs. DNA of the CDR3: TGTGCCACCCTTCTCACAGATACGCAGTATTTT. It codes for CATLLTDTQYF.